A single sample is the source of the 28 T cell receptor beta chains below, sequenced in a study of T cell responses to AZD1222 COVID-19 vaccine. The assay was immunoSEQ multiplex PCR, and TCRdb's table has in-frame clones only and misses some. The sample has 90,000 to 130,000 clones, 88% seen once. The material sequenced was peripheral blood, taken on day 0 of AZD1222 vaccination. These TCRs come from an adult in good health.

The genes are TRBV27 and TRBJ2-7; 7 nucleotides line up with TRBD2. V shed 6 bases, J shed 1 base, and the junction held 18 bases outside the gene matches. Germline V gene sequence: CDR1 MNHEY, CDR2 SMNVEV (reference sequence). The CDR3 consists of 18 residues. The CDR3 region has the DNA TGTGCCAGCAGCCCAAAAACCCCGAAGCGGGGCCCGTCCTACGAGCAGTACTTC. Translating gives CASSPKTPKRGPSYEQYF.

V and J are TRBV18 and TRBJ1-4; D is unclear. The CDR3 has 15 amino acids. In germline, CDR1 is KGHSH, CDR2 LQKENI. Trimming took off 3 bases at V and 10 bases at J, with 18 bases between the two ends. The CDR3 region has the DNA TGTGCCAGCTCACCTACGGACGGGATTCGCGGAAAACTGTTTTTT. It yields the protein CASSPTDGIRGKLFF.

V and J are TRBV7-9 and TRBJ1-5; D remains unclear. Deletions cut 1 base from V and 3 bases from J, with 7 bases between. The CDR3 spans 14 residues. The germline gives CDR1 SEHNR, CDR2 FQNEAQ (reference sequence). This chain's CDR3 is CASSLDLPNQPQHF. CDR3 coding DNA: TGTGCCAGCAGCTTAGACTTGCCCAATCAGCCCCAGCATTTT.

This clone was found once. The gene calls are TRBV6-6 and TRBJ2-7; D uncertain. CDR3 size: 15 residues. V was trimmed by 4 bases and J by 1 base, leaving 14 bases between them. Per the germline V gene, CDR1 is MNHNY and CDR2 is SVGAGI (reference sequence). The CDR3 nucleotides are TGTGCCAGCAGTTCCGAAGGGAACCCTTCCTACGAGCAGTACTTC. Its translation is CASSSEGNPSYEQYF.

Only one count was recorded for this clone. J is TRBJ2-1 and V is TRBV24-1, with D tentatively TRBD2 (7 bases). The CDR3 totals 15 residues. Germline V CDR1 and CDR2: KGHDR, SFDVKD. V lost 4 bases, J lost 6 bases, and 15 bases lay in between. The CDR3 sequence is CATSEPKGGINEQFF. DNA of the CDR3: TGTGCCACCAGTGAGCCCAAGGGGGGGATCAATGAGCAGTTCTTC.

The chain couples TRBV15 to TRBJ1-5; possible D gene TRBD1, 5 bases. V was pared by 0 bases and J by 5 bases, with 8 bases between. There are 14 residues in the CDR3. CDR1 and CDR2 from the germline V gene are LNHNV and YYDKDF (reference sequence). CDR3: CATSRDRADQPQHF. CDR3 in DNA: TGTGCCACCAGCAGAGACAGGGCGGATCAGCCCCAGCATTTT.

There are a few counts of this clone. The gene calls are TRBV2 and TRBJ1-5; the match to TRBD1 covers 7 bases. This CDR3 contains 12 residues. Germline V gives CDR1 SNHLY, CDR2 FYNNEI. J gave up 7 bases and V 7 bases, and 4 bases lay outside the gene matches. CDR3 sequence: CASKGARQPQHF. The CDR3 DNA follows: TGTGCCAGCAAGGGGGCGAGGCAGCCCCAGCATTTT.

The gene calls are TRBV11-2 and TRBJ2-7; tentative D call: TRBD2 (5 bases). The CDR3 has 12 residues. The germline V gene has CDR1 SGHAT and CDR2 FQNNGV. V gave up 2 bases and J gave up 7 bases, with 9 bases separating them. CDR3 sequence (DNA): TGTGCCAGCAGCTTAATATCGGGGGAGCAGTACTTC. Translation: CASSLISGEQYF.

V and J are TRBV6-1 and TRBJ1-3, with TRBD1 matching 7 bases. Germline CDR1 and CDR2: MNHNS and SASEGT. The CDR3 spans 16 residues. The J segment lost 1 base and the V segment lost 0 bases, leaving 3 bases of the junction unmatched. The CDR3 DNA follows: TGTGCCAGCAGTGAAGCCGGGACAGCTTCTGGAAACACCATATATTTT. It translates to CASSEAGTASGNTIYF.

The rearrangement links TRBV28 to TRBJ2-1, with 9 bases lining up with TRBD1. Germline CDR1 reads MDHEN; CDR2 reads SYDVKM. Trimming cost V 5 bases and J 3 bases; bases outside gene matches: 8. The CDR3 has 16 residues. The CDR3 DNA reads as TGTGCCAGCAGTGTCCCGGGACAGGGTAACTACAATGAGCAGTTCTTC. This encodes CASSVPGQGNYNEQFF.

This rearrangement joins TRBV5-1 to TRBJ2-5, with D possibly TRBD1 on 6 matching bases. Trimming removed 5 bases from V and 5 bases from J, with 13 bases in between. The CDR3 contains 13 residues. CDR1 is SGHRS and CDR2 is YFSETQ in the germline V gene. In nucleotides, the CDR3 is TGCGCCAGCAGGCAGGACAGTTTGGAGACCCAGTACTTC. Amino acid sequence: CASRQDSLETQYF.

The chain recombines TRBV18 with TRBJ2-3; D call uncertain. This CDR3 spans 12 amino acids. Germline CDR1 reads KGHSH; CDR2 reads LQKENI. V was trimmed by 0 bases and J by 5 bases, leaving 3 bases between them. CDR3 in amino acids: CASSPPGDTQYF. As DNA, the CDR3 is TGTGCCAGCTCACCACCAGGAGATACGCAGTATTTT.

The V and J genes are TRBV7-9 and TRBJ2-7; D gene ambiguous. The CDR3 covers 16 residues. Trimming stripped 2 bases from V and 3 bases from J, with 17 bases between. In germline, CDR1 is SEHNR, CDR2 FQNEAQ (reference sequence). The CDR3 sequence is CASSLRSESTRYEQYF. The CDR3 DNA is TGTGCCAGCAGCTTAAGAAGTGAGAGTACTCGCTACGAGCAGTACTTC.

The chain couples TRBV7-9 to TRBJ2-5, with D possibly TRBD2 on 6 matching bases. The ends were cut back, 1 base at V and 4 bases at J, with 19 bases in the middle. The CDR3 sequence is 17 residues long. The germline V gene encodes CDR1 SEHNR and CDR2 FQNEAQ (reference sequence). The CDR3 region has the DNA TGTGCCAGCAGCTTAGACGACGGGAGTGTTTTAGCAGAGACCCAGTACTTC. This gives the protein CASSLDDGSVLAETQYF.

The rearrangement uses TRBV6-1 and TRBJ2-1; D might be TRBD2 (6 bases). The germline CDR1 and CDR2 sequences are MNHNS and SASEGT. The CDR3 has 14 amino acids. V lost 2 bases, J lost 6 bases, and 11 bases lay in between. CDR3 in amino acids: CASSESSAANEQFF. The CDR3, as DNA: TGTGCCAGCAGTGAATCTAGCGCCGCCAATGAGCAGTTCTTC.

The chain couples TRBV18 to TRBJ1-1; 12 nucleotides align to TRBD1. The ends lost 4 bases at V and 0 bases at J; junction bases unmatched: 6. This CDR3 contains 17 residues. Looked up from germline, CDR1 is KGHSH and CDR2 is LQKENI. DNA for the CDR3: TGTGCCAGCTCACTCGGGACAGGGGGCTGGATGAACACTGAAGCTTTCTTT. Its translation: CASSLGTGGWMNTEAFF.

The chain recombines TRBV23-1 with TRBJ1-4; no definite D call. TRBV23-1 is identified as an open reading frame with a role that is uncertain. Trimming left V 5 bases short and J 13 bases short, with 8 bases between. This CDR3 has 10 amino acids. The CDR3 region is CASSVVPLFF. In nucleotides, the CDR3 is TGCGCCAGCAGTGTGGTCCCACTGTTTTTT.

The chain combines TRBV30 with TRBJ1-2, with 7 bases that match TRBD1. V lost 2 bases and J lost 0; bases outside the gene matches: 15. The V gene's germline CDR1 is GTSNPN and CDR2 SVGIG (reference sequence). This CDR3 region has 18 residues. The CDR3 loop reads CAWSTPGQRQFSNYGYTF. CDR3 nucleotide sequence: TGTGCCTGGAGTACGCCGGGACAGCGGCAGTTTTCTAACTATGGCTACACCTTC.

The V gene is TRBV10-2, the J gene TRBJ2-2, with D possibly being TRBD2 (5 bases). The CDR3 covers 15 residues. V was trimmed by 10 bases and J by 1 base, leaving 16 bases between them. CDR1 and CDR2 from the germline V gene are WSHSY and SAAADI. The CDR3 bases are TGCGCCACCCGCGGCCTAGCACAGAACACCGGGGAGCTGTTTTTT. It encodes CATRGLAQNTGELFF.

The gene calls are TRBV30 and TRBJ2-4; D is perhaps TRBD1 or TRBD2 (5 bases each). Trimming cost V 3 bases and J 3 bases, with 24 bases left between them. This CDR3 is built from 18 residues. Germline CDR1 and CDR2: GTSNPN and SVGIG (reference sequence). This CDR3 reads CAWSLPLPGTGVKNIQYF. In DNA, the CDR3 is TGTGCCTGGAGCCTACCCCTGCCCGGGACCGGAGTCAAAAACATTCAGTACTTC.

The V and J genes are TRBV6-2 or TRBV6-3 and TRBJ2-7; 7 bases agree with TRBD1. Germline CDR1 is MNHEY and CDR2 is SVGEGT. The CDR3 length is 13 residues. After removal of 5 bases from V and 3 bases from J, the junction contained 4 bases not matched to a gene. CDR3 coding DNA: TGTGCCAGCAGTGTACAGGGGTACTACGAGCAGTACTTC. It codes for CASSVQGYYEQYF.

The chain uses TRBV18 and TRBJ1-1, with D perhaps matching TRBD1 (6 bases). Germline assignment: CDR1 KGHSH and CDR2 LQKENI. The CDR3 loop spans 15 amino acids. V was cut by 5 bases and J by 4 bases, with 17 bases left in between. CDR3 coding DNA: TGTGCCAGCTCAGAAATACAGGGATCAGGCACTGAAGCTTTCTTT. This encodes CASSEIQGSGTEAFF. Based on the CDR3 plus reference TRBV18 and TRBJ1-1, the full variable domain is NAGVMQNPRHLVRRRGQEARLRCSPMKGHSHVYWYRQLPEEGLKFMVYLQKENIIDESGMPKERFSAEFPKEGPSILRIQQVVRGDSAAYFCASSEIQGSGTEAFFGQGTRLTVV.

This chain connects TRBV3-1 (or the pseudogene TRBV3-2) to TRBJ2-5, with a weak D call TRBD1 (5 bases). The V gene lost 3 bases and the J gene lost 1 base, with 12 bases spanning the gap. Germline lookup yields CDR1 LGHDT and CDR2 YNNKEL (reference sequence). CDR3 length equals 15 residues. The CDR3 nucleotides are TGTGCCAGCAGCCAGGAAGACAGTTTCCAAGAGACCCAGTACTTC. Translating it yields CASSQEDSFQETQYF.

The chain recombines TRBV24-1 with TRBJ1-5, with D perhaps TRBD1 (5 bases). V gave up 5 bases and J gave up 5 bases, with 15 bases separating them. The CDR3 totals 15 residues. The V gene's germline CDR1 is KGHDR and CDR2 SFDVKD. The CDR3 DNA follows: TGTGCCACCAGTGGAGAGACAGAAACCCATCAGCCCCAGCATTTT. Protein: CATSGETETHQPQHF.

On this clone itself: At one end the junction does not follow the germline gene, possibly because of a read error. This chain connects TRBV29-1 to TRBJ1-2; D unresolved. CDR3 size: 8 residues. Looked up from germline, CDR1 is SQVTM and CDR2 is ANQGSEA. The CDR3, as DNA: TGCAGCGTTGATCCGGGTTACTTC. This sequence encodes CSVDPGYF. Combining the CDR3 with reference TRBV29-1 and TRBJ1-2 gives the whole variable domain SAVISQKPSRDICQRGTSLTIQCQVDSQVTMMFWYRQQPGQSLTLIATANQGSEATYESGFVIDKFPISRPNLTFSTLTVSNMSPEDSSIYLCSVDPGYFGSGTRLTVV.

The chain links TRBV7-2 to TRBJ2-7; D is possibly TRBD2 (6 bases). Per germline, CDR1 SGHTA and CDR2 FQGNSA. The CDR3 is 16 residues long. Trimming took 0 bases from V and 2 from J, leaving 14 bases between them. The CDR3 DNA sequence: TGTGCCAGCAGCTTAGCCCCTAGCGTAGGTCCCTACGAGCAGTACTTC. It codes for CASSLAPSVGPYEQYF.

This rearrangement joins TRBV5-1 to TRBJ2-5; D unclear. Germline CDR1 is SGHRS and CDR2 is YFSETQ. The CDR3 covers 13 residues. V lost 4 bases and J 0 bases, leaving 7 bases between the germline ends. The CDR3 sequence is CASSLLYQETQYF. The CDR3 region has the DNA TGCGCCAGCAGCCTACTGTACCAAGAGACCCAGTACTTC.

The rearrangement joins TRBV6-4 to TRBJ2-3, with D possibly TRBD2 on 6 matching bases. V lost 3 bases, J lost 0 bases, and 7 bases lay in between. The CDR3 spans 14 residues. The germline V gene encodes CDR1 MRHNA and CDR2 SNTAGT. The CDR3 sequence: CASSEGTSTDTQYF. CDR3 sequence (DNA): TGTGCCAGCAGTGAGGGGACTAGCACAGATACGCAGTATTTT.